Each of the 26 T cell receptor beta chains below was sequenced from the same sample in a study of cytomegalovirus exposure and HLA in healthy donors. The PCR contained 60 Vbeta and 13 Jbeta primers. Repertoires were generated with immunoSEQ multiplex PCR, while TCRdb's copy carries only in-frame clones and drops some. Among over 150,000 clones, 80% were seen once, and the ten largest hold about 9.9%. Sequencing used PBMCs. The receptors here all came from a man between 18 and 29 years old in good health and CMV-seropositive.

The table lists this clone with a count of one. The chain combines TRBV30 with TRBJ2-1; 7 bases fit TRBD2. Germline CDR1 is GTSNPN and CDR2 is SVGIG (reference sequence). The V gene end was trimmed by 5 bases and the J gene end by 7 bases; junction bases not matched to a gene: 11. The CDR3 length is 14 residues. CDR3 loop: CAWGLGLLRNEQFF. In nucleotides, the CDR3 is TGTGCCTGGGGGTTGGGACTATTGAGGAATGAGCAGTTCTTC.

V and J are TRBV15 and TRBJ2-1, with 12 bases fitting TRBD2. There are 15 residues in the CDR3. The germline V gene encodes CDR1 LNHNV and CDR2 YYDKDF (reference sequence). Trimming cost V 1 base and J 9 bases; bases outside gene matches: 4. The DNA for the CDR3 is TGTGCCACCAGCAGAGGAAGACTAGCGGGAGTTGAGCAGTTCTTC. It codes for CATSRGRLAGVEQFF.

This rearrangement joins TRBV5-1 to TRBJ1-4; weak D call: TRBD1 (6 bases). Trimming removed 5 bases at V and 8 bases at J, with 16 bases between. The CDR3 spans 14 residues. CDR1 is SGHRS and CDR2 is YFSETQ in the germline V gene. As DNA, the CDR3 is TGCGCCAGCAGTGTCGTACAGGGAAACGAAAAACTGTTTTTT. Translation: CASSVVQGNEKLFF.

This clone was counted a few times. V usage is TRBV9 and J usage is TRBJ1-6, with D possibly TRBD1 on 6 matching bases. The V gene lost 0 bases and the J gene lost 7 bases, with 14 bases spanning the gap. This CDR3 region has 16 residues. CDR1 and CDR2 (germline): SGDLS, YYNGEE. For the CDR3, the DNA is TGTGCCAGCAGCGTAGGGTCCAGGGGAGGGAATTCACCCCTCCACTTT. Its protein is CASSVGSRGGNSPLHF.

CDR3 in amino acids: CASSLPGDTQYF. The DNA of the CDR3 is TGTGCCAGCAGCTTACCAGGAGATACGCAGTATTTT. V usage is TRBV7-3 and J usage is TRBJ2-3; no clear D gene. The germline gives CDR1 SGHTA, CDR2 FQGTGA. Trimming pared 2 bases from V and 5 bases from J, leaving 5 bases between. The CDR3 runs 12 residues.

A few counts support this clone. This chain joins TRBV5-1 and TRBJ1-1; D is possibly TRBD1 (5 bases). Germline V gene lookup returns CDR1 SGHRS and CDR2 YFSETQ. The V end lost 4 bases, the J end lost 10 bases, and 17 bases lay between the germline ends. The CDR3 consists of 13 residues. CDR3 sequence: CASSPQGRVAAFF. For the CDR3, the DNA is TGCGCCAGCAGCCCCCAGGGTCGGGTTGCAGCTTTCTTT.

The chain is built from TRBV29-1 and TRBJ2-1; 9 nucleotides line up with TRBD1. CDR3 size: 15 residues. J gave up 8 bases and V 1 base, and 9 bases lay outside the gene matches. Germline V gene sequence: CDR1 SQVTM, CDR2 ANQGSEA. The CDR3: CSVEGKGTGSDEQFF. The DNA for the CDR3 is TGCAGCGTTGAAGGTAAAGGGACAGGGTCGGATGAGCAGTTCTTC.

The chain has TRBV27 and TRBJ2-1; D perhaps matches TRBD2 (6 bases). The germline V gene has CDR1 MNHEY and CDR2 SMNVEV (reference sequence). This CDR3 has 15 amino acids. The V end was cut by 2 bases, the J end by 5 bases, with 13 bases between. In DNA, the CDR3 is TGTGCCAGCAGTTTAAGCCTTAGCGGAAACAATGAGCAGTTCTTC. This translates into CASSLSLSGNNEQFF.

V gene TRBV7-6 combines with J gene TRBJ2-7; 7 nucleotides align to TRBD1. Germline CDR1 is SGHVS and CDR2 is FNYEAQ. With 3 bases clipped from V and 2 bases from J, the junction kept 1 base outside the gene matches. This CDR3 contains 13 residues. The CDR3 region is CASSLGTAYEQYF. The CDR3 DNA is TGTGCCAGCAGCTTGGGGACAGCCTACGAGCAGTACTTC.

This clone was found a few times. This chain joins TRBV19 and TRBJ1-5, with D uncertain. CDR1 is LNHDA and CDR2 is SQIVND in the germline V gene (reference sequence). Trimming removed 2 bases at V and 5 bases at J, with 7 bases between. The CDR3 totals 13 residues. CDR3 in DNA: TGTGCCAGTAGTATATACGGGGATCAGCCCCAGCATTTT. This codes for CASSIYGDQPQHF.

The chain uses TRBV10-3 and TRBJ1-2, with D perhaps TRBD1 (5 bases). This CDR3 comprises 14 residues. CDR1 ENHRY and CDR2 SYGVKD come from the germline V gene. The V end lost 3 bases, the J end lost 2 bases, and 10 bases lay between the germline ends. CDR3 in amino acids: CAISDMTANYGYTF. DNA of the CDR3: TGTGCCATCAGTGATATGACAGCCAACTATGGCTACACCTTC.

This rearrangement joins TRBV27 to TRBJ2-7; D is possibly TRBD1 (6 bases). Trimming left V 4 bases short and J 3 bases short, with 10 bases between. From germline, CDR1 is MNHEY and CDR2 SMNVEV (reference sequence). The CDR3 has 13 amino acids. CDR3 nucleotides: TGTGCCAGCAGTTACGGGACATACTACGAGCAGTACTTC. This encodes CASSYGTYYEQYF.

The chain is built from TRBV10-3 and TRBJ2-1, with TRBD1 matching over 9 bases. The V gene's germline CDR1 is ENHRY and CDR2 SYGVKD. J gave up 5 bases and V 8 bases, and 1 base lay outside the gene matches. This CDR3 spans 12 amino acids. CDR3 nucleotides: TGTGCCATCGGGACAGGGAACAATGAGCAGTTCTTC. It specifies CAIGTGNNEQFF.

V is TRBV7-2 and J is TRBJ2-1; D is perhaps TRBD2 (6 bases). Germline V lookup: CDR1 SGHTA, CDR2 FQGNSA. The CDR3 has 15 amino acids. The V gene lost 1 base and the J gene lost 0 bases, with 7 bases spanning the gap. The CDR3 coding sequence is TGTGCCAGCAGCTTAGACGGGGGCTCCTACAATGAGCAGTTCTTC. Protein: CASSLDGGSYNEQFF.

This rearrangement joins TRBV7-9 to TRBJ1-6, with D unclear. CDR1 SEHNR and CDR2 FQNEAQ come from the germline V gene (reference sequence). Between the trimmed V and J ends, which lost 1 base and 7 bases, there was a span of 14 bases. The CDR3 runs 16 residues. The CDR3 bases are TGTGCCAGCAGCTTAGGGGCAGCCAGCTACAATTCACCCCTCCACTTT. It codes for CASSLGAASYNSPLHF.

The gene calls are TRBV2 and TRBJ1-6; 7 bases map to TRBD1. The CDR3 contains 15 residues. The V and J ends lost 3 bases and 7 bases, in that order; junction bases with no gene match: 6. Germline CDR1 is SNHLY and CDR2 is FYNNEI. CDR3 in amino acids: CASSEARTGNSPLHF. CDR3 sequence (DNA): TGTGCCAGCAGTGAGGCAAGGACAGGAAATTCACCCCTCCACTTT.

This clone turned up a few times. This rearrangement joins TRBV19 to TRBJ1-2; 7 nucleotides match TRBD1. The length of the CDR3 is 15 residues. With V trimmed by 1 base and J by 4 bases, 6 bases remained unmatched. Germline CDR1 and CDR2: LNHDA and SQIVND (reference sequence). CDR3 loop: CASSIVGRGSYGYTF. The CDR3 nucleotides are TGTGCCAGTAGTATAGTCGGCAGGGGGTCCTATGGCTACACCTTC.

This sequence joins TRBV15 and TRBJ2-1; possibly TRBD2 for D (6 bases). The germline gives CDR1 LNHNV, CDR2 YYDKDF (reference sequence). V lost 4 bases and J lost 8, with 6 bases in between. CDR3 size: 11 residues. The CDR3 loop is CATSTGDEQFF. In nucleotides, the CDR3 is TGTGCCACCAGCACGGGGGATGAGCAGTTCTTC.

The V and J genes are TRBV7-9 and TRBJ1-3; possible D gene TRBD1, 5 bases. This CDR3 spans 14 amino acids. The germline V gene has CDR1 SEHNR and CDR2 FQNEAQ (reference sequence). V lost 6 bases, J lost 3 bases, and 12 bases lay in between. The CDR3: CASSSGTGGNTIYF. Here the CDR3 DNA reads TGTGCCAGCAGTTCCGGGACTGGTGGAAACACCATATATTTT.

The chain links TRBV6-5 to TRBJ1-2; no definite D call. Trimming removed 0 bases from V and 4 bases from J, with 12 bases in between. Germline CDR1 reads MNHEY; CDR2 reads SVGAGI. CDR3 length: 15 amino acids. The CDR3 region has the DNA TGTGCCAGCAGTTACTCGGTGGAGCGGGGCTATGGCTACACCTTC. Its translation: CASSYSVERGYGYTF.

The rearrangement joins TRBV30 to TRBJ1-5; TRBD1 might be the D (6 bases). The CDR3 totals 14 residues. Trimming shortened V by 2 bases and J by 5 bases, and 13 bases separated the two germline ends. Germline values: CDR1 GTSNPN, CDR2 SVGIG (reference sequence). CDR3 sequence: CAWSPRQADQPQHF. CDR3 nucleotide sequence: TGTGCCTGGAGTCCAAGACAGGCCGATCAGCCCCAGCATTTT.

The genes are TRBV7-8 and TRBJ2-7, with TRBD2 matching 10 bases. Germline CDR1 is SGHVS and CDR2 is FQNEAQ. This CDR3 spans 14 amino acids. Trimming cost V 5 bases and J 5 bases; bases outside gene matches: 6. The CDR3, as DNA: TGTGCCAGCAGCAATCGACTAGCGGGCAACGAGCAGTACTTC. Amino acids: CASSNRLAGNEQYF. Together with reference TRBV7-8 and TRBJ2-7, the CDR3 gives the full variable domain: GAGVSQSPRYKVAKRGQDVALRCDPISGHVSLFWYQQALGQGPEFLTYFQNEAQLDKSGLPSDRFFAERPEGSVSTLKIQRTQQEDSAVYLCASSNRLAGNEQYFGPGTRLTVT.

This clone came up once. The rearrangement links TRBV30 to TRBJ2-1; 12 nucleotides match TRBD2. After removal of 1 base from V and 0 bases from J, the junction contained 13 bases not matched to a gene. CDR1 is GTSNPN and CDR2 is SVGIG in the germline V gene (reference sequence). The CDR3 is 20 residues long. The CDR3 nucleotides read TGTGCCTGGAGTGATTATCCGGGACTAGCGGGCCAGAGCTCCTACAATGAGCAGTTCTTC. Amino acids: CAWSDYPGLAGQSSYNEQFF.

The chain uses TRBV2 and TRBJ2-1, with 8 positions matching TRBD1. V shed 6 bases and J 4 bases; nucleotides not matched to a gene: 8. The germline gives CDR1 SNHLY, CDR2 FYNNEI. CDR3 length equals 15 residues. CDR3 DNA: TGTGCCAGCAGGGGAGACAGGGGAGTTTACAATGAGCAGTTCTTC. It translates to CASRGDRGVYNEQFF.

In DNA form, the CDR3 reads TGTGCCAGCTCACCTCTAGGGAGGGATCAGCCCCAGCATTTT. Translating it yields CASSPLGRDQPQHF. The gene calls are TRBV18 and TRBJ1-5; D gene uncertain. Germline CDR1 reads KGHSH; CDR2 reads LQKENI. The CDR3 extends over 14 amino acids. V lost 3 bases and J 5 bases, leaving 11 bases between the germline ends.

This chain links TRBV15 with TRBJ1-2; D remains unclear. Germline V CDR1 and CDR2: LNHNV, YYDKDF (reference sequence). The V end lost 0 bases, the J end lost 8 bases, and 13 bases lay between the germline ends. The CDR3 length is 14 residues. In DNA form, the CDR3 reads TGTGCCACCAGCAGAGATCGTCTCCCTGGCGGCTACACCTTC. It translates to CATSRDRLPGGYTF.